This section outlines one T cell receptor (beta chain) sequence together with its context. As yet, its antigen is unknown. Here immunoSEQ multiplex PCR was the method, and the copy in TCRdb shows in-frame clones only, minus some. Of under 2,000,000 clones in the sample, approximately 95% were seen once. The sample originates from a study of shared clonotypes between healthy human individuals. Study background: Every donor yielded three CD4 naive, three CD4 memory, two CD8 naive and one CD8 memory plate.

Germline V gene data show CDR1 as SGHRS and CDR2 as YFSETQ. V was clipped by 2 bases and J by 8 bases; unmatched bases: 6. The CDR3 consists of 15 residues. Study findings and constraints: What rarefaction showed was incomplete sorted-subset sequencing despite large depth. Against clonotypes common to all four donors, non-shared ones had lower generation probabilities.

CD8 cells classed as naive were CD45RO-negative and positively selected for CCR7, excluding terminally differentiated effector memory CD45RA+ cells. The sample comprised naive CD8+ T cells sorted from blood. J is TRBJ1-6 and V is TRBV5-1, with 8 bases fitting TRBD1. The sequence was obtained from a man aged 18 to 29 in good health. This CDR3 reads CASSLDRGQDSPLHF. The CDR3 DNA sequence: TGCGCCAGCAGCTTAGACAGGGGTCAGGATTCACCCCTCCACTTT. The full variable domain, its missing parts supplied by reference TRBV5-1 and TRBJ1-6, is KAGVTQTPRYLIKTRGQQVTLSCSPISGHRSVSWYQQTPGQGLQFLFEYFSETQRNKGNFPGRFSGRQFSNSRSEMNVSTLELGDSALYLCASSLDRGQDSPLHFGNGTRLTVT.